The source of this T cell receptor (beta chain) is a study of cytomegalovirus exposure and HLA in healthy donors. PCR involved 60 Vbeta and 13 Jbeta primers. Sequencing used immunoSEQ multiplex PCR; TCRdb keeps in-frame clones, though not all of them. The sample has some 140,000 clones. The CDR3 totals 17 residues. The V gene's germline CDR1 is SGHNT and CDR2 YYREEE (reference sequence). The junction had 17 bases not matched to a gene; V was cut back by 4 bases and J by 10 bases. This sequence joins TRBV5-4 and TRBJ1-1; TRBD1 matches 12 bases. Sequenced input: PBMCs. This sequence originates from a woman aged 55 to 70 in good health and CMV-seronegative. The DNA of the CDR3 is TGTGCCAGCAGCCCGGGACAGGGGGCGGCCGGGGGGTTGGCAGCTTTCTTT. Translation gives CASSPGQGAAGGLAAFF. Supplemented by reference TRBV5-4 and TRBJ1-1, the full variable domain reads ETGVTQSPTHLIKTRGQQVTLRCSSQSGHNTVSWYQQALGQGPQFIFQYYREEENGRGNFPPRFSGLQFPNYSSELNVNALELDDSALYLCASSPGQGAAGGLAAFFGQGTRLTVV.